Listed below are T cell receptor beta chains from one sample, sequenced in a study of T cell responses to AZD1222 COVID-19 vaccine. The method was immunoSEQ multiplex PCR; TCRdb's version includes in-frame clones alone and lacks a portion of them. The sample records some 150,000 clones, over 85% being singletons. Sequenced here: peripheral blood, sampled on day 0 of AZD1222 vaccination. The receptors come from an adult in good health. The CDR3 runs from the conserved cysteine through the conserved F or W. A D gene is named only where the DNA matches it firmly. For some rows the clone size is stated as once, few or many, or as a class when expanded; others skip it.

clone_size d_call j_call v_call cdr3_nt cdr3_aa
NA NA TRBJ2-1 TRBV28 TGTGCCAGCACCCCCGCTAGCAATGAGCAGTTCTTC CASTPASNEQFF
once TRBD2 TRBJ2-1 TRBV10-3 TGTGCCATCAGTGAGTTGGGACTAGCGCGCTCCTACAATGAGCAGTTCTTC CAISELGLARSYNEQFF
once NA TRBJ2-4 TRBV29-1 TGCAGCGTTGAAGCGGCAGCTCAAGGAAACATTCAGTACTTC CSVEAAAQGNIQYF
NA TRBD1 TRBJ2-1 TRBV30 TGTGCCTGGAGGTCCACGATGAGGGGGCCCTACAATGAGCAGTTCTTC CAWRSTMRGPYNEQFF
NA TRBD2 TRBJ2-3 TRBV5-1 TGCGCCAGCAGCTTGGAGGCTAGCGGTTACACAGATACGCAGTATTTT CASSLEASGYTDTQYF
NA NA TRBJ1-5 TRBV12-5 TGTGCTAGCTCTTCGGGGGTCTATAGCAATCAGCCCCAGCATTTT CASSSGVYSNQPQHF
NA NA TRBJ1-1 TRBV6-5 TGTGCCAGCAGTTACTCAGGGGAGGAGGTGAACACTGAAGCTTTCTTT CASSYSGEEVNTEAFF
NA NA TRBJ2-7 TRBV4-2 TGTGCCAGCAGCCAACAGGGGTGGTACGAGCAGTACTTC CASSQQGWYEQYF
NA NA TRBJ2-4 TRBV18 TGTGCCAGCTCACCAAAGGACATTCAGTACTTC CASSPKDIQYF
once NA TRBJ2-7 TRBV6-9 TGTGCCAGCAGTTATTCAGGGAAAAGGTCCTACGAGCAGTACTTC CASSYSGKRSYEQYF
NA TRBD2 TRBJ2-1 TRBV5-6 TGTGCCAGCAGCTGGGGACTAGCGGGAGAATATGAGCAGTTCTTC CASSWGLAGEYEQFF
NA NA TRBJ1-3 TRBV6-5 TGTGCCAGCTGCCGAGCCTCTGGAAACACCATATATTTT CASCRASGNTIYF
NA NA TRBJ1-1 TRBV6-5 TGTGCCAGCAGTTACGCCAAGAACACTGAAGCTTTCTTT CASSYAKNTEAFF
NA NA TRBJ1-5 TRBV28 TGTGCCAGCGTCAGGGAGGGACGTCAGCCCCAGCATTTT CASVREGRQPQHF
NA TRBD2 TRBJ2-7 TRBV10-3 TGTGCCATCAGGGTTGGGACTAGCGGAACTCTCGGTTCCTACGAGCAGTACTTC CAIRVGTSGTLGSYEQYF
NA TRBD1 TRBJ1-3 TRBV10-3 TGTGCCATCAGGGACAGGGAAGAAAGAAACACCATATATTTT CAIRDREERNTIYF
NA NA TRBJ2-2 TRBV21-1 TGTGCCAGCAGCATAAAGTCGACTAGCGGGAGAGGAACCGGGGAGCTGTTTTTT CASSIKSTSGRGTGELFF
NA TRBD2 TRBJ2-1 TRBV28 TGTGCCAGCAGTTCGCGGACTAGCGGGAGGTCCTACAATGAGCAGTTCTTC CASSSRTSGRSYNEQFF
NA NA TRBJ1-2 TRBV6-5 TGTGCCAGCAGTTTCGACCCGGACTATGGCTACACCTTC CASSFDPDYGYTF
NA NA TRBJ2-1 TRBV12-3/TRBV12-4 TGTGCCAGCAGTCCCCGTCACAATGAGCAGTTCTTC CASSPRHNEQFF
NA NA TRBJ1-1 TRBV5-4 TGTGCCAGCAGCTTACGGAACACTGAAGCTTTCTTT CASSLRNTEAFF
NA TRBD1 TRBJ1-2 TRBV4-1 TGCGCCAGCAGCCAAGGAGTTCTGTTGGACAGGAACTATGGCTACACCTTC CASSQGVLLDRNYGYTF
NA NA TRBJ1-2 TRBV28 TGTGCCAGCAGTTTAAGGCCCGCGTATGGCTACACCTTC CASSLRPAYGYTF